This TCR beta chain stems from a study of blood T cell repertoires in COVID-19 (dated by TCRdb to 2018 to 2021). Background for the entire study: Collaborator samples came from the United States, Italy and Spain and covered acute and convalescent phases of COVID-19. Where available, HLA class I and class II types were obtained from metadata supplied by the sample provider rather than from assay-based typing. The material from the prospective study consisted of cDNA or gDNA derived from T cells, B-cell-depleted T cells, or PBMCs. The repertoires were made available in a free public database intended to serve as a resource for research on the immune response to SARS-CoV-2. Deeply sampled blood TCRbeta repertoires from subjects exposed to, actively infected with, or recovered from COVID-19 were included in the dataset. Samples were obtained from the ongoing ImmuneRACE study (first 160 participants) and from over a thousand subjects provided by 6 global collaborators. The sample metadata nearly always contained a de-identified subject ID, COVID-19 status, age in years and sex.

Sequences LNHDA (CDR1) and SQIVND (CDR2) are obtained from the germline V gene (reference sequence). V drops 5 bases and J drops 2 bases, leaving 15 bases in between. From cysteine to phenylalanine, the CDR3 is 15 amino acids long. CDR3 DNA is the only sequence kept; it has 45 bases, read in frame from the first base. Whole blood was collected in K2EDTA tubes by collaborating institutions according to the institutions' own protocols. For TCRbeta analysis, collaborators shipped samples as frozen whole blood, isolated PBMCs, or DNA extracted from either of those sample types. Remarks on this clone: Its antigen target is currently unknown. Base qualities are not recorded, but no much larger clone differs from it by a single base.

Study-wide conclusions, independent of this receptor: Clinical and demographic metadata were provided uncurated, with the amount varying by source and participant.

The immunoSEQ Assay, a bias-controlled multiplex PCR, was used to amplify TCRbeta CDR3 regions from genomic DNA. Concerning the study's data processing: The number of nucleated cells in each sample was estimated from the amplification of reference gene primers within the assay. Sequence reads were collapsed and filtered to measure the absolute abundance of every unique TCRbeta CDR3 rearrangement. For each sample, productive Simpson clonality was calculated as the square root of Simpson's diversity index over productive rearrangements. Sourced from immuneACCESS, this table was stored by TCRdb with only in-frame sequences that have V and J called. A share of the clones is absent; for the studies checked, an unresolved V gene accounts for under half, and the remainder has no known explanation. V and J calls plus clone size are reproduced from that table; the DNA served to infer D and trimming. The sample data list 50,000 to 70,000 clones, and 60% to 85% of these were observed just once. Roughly 3.2% of the sample rests with the top ten.

The sequence was collected from a man in his 60s with acute or convalescent COVID-19. The receptor chain draws on TRBV19 and TRBJ1-1; the D region possibly corresponds to TRBD1 (6 bases align). What was sequenced was peripheral blood. The CDR3 protein: CASSSQTGPNTEAFF. The DNA sequence reads TGTGCCAGTAGTTCTCAGACAGGCCCTAACACTGAAGCTTTCTTT.